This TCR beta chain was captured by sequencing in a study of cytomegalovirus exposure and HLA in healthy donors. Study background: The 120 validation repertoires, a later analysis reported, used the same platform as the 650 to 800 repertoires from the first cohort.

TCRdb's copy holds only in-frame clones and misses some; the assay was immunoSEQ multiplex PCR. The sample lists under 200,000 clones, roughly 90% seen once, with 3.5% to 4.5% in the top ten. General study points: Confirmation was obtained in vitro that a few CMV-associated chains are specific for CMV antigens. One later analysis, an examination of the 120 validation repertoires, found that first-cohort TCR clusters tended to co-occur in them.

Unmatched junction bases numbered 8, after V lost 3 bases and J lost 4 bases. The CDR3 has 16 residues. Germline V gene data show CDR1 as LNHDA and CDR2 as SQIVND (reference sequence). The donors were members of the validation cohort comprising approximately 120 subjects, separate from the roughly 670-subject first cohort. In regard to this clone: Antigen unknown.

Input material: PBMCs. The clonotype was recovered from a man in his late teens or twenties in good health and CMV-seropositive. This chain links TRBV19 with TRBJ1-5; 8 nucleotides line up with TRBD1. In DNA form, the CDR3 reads TGTGCCAGTAGTATCGTTTGGACAGGGATAAATCAGCCCCAGCATTTT. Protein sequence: CASSIVWTGINQPQHF.